This T cell receptor beta chain is from a study of T cells after yellow fever vaccination. V gave up 2 bases and J gave up 5 bases, with 17 bases separating them. The CDR3 is 16 residues long. Germline V gene data show CDR1 as LGHNA and CDR2 as YNFKEQ. Production of TCR cDNA was by 5'RACE template switching, which also added a universal primer site and UMIs. MiXCR was run by TCRdb on the 5' RACE reads, yielding one entry per CDR3 protein. The sample holds 200,000 to 300,000 distinct CDR3 sequences; 13% are singletons and the top ten take 0.5% to 0.6%. The sample here was CD4+ T cells sorted from PBMCs, taken 45 days after the yellow fever booster vaccination. This chain links TRBV4-2 with TRBJ2-3; D could derive from TRBD1 or TRBD2 (5 bases each). The sequence was obtained from a man younger than 40 who received the YFV17D yellow fever vaccine. The CDR3 sequence: CASSQTPGPRGDTQYF. The CDR3 region has the DNA TGTGCCAGCAGCCAAACCCCGGGACCCCGGGGAGATACGCAGTATTTT.